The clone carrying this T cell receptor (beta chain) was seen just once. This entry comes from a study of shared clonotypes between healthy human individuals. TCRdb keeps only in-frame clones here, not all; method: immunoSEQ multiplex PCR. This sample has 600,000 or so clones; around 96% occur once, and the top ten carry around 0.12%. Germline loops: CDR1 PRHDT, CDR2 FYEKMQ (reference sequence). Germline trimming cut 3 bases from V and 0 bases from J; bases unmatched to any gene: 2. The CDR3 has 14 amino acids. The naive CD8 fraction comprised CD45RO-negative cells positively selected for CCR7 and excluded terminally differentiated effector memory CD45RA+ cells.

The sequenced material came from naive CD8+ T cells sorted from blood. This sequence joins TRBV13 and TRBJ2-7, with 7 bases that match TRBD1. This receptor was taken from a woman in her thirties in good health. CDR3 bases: TGTGCCAGCAGCTTTTGGGACAGCTCCTACGAGCAGTACTTC. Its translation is CASSFWDSSYEQYF.